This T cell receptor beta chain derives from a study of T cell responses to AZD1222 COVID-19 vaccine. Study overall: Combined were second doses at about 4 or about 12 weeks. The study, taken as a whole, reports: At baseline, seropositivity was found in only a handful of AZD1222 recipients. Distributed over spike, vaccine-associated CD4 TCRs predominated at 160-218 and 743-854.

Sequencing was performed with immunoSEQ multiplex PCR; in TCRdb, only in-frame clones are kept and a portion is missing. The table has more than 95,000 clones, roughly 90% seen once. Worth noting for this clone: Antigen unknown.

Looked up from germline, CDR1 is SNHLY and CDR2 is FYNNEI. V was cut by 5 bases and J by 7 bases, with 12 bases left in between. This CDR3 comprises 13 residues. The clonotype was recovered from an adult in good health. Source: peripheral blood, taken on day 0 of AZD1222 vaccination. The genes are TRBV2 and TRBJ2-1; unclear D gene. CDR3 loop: CASSRRGSNEQFF. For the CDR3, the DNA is TGTGCCAGCAGTCGACGAGGATCAAATGAGCAGTTCTTC. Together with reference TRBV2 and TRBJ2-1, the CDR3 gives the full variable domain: EPEVTQTPSHQVTQMGQEVILRCVPISNHLYFYWYRQILGQKVEFLVSFYNNEISEKSEIFDDQFSVERPDGSNFTLKIRSTKLEDSAMYFCASSRRGSNEQFFGPGTRLTVL.